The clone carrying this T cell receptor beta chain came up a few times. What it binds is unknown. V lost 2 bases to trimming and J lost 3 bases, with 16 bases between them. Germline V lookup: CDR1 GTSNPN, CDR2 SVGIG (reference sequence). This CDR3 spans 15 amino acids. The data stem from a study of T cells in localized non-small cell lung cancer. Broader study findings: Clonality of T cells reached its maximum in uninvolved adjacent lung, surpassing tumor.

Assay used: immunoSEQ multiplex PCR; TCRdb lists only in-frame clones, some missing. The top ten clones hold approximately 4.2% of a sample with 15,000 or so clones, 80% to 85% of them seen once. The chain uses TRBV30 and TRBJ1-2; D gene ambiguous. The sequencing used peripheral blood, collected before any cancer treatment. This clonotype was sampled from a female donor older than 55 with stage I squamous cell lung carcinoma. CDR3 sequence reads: CAWSYYTNEDYGYTF. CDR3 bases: TGTGCCTGGAGTTACTACACCAACGAGGACTATGGCTACACCTTC.